Listed below are T cell receptor beta chains from one sample, sequenced in a study of yellow fever vaccine responses in identical twins. MiXCR, run by TCRdb on the RT-PCR reads, gives a single entry per CDR3 protein. The sample records 25,000 or so distinct CDR3 sequences, roughly 73% being singletons. The material was T cells from blood (PBMCs), unsorted or a sorted subset (not recorded which), obtained before or after yellow fever vaccination (not recorded which). The receptor set was obtained from a young woman who received the yellow fever vaccine. The CDR3 runs from the conserved cysteine through the conserved F or W. Each record gives: J gene, CDR3 length, clone size, D gene, V gene, CDR3 protein, CDR3 DNA. A D gene is named only where the DNA matches it firmly. Clone size, where shown, is once, few, many, or a class for clones that have expanded.

>TRBJ2-1|14|-|-|TRBV9
CASSLGQVNHEQFF
TGTGCCAGCAGCTTGGGCCAAGTCAACCATGAGCAGTTCTTC
>TRBJ1-1|14|once|-|TRBV10-1
CASSETATNTEAFF
TGCGCCAGCAGTGAAACAGCTACTAACACTGAAGCTTTCTTT
>TRBJ2-1|15|-|-|TRBV28
CASSLPRKSSNEQFF
TGTGCCAGCAGTTTGCCGCGCAAAAGTTCCAATGAGCAGTTCTTC
>TRBJ2-7|13|-|-|TRBV11-3
CASSSLSDYEQYF
TGTGCCAGCAGCTCCCTGAGCGACTACGAGCAGTACTTC
>TRBJ2-1|15|-|TRBD1|TRBV13
CAPRGGQGAENEQFF
TGTGCCCCGAGGGGGGGACAGGGGGCGGAAAATGAGCAGTTCTTC
>TRBJ2-1|11|-|-|TRBV21-1
CASSRSGTQFF
TGTGCCAGCAGCAGAAGCGGAACGCAGTTCTTC
>TRBJ1-2|18|-|-|TRBV3-1
CASSQDSAWGALGYGYTF
TGTGCCAGCAGCCAAGACTCGGCATGGGGGGCGCTGGGCTATGGCTACACCTTC
>TRBJ1-2|14|few|-|TRBV9
CASSVTSTGRDYTF
TGTGCCAGCAGCGTAACGTCGACAGGACGCGACTACACCTTC
>TRBJ2-4|16|-|TRBD2|TRBV15
CATSRDEGGDKNIQYF
TGTGCCACCAGCAGAGATGAGGGAGGGGACAAAAACATTCAGTACTTC
>TRBJ1-5|14|once|-|TRBV2
CASSELAGIQPQHF
TGTGCCAGCAGTGAATTGGCAGGGATTCAGCCCCAGCATTTT
>TRBJ2-5|15|once|TRBD2|TRBV12-3/TRBV12-4
CASRRLAGDQETQYF
TGTGCCAGCAGGAGACTAGCGGGGGACCAAGAGACCCAGTACTTC
>TRBJ1-1|14|-|-|TRBV6-5
CASSYSGGKGEAFF
TGTGCCAGCAGTTACTCGGGGGGAAAAGGCGAAGCTTTCTTT
>TRBJ2-3|17|-|-|TRBV10-3
CAISESNSGVSTDTQYF
TGTGCCATCAGTGAGTCAAATAGCGGAGTAAGCACAGATACGCAGTATTTT
>TRBJ2-7|16|few|TRBD2|TRBV10-3
CAISERVTSGSYEQYF
TGTGCCATCAGTGAGAGGGTCACTAGCGGGAGCTACGAGCAGTACTTC
>TRBJ2-3|15|-|TRBD2|TRBV6-5
CASSYEGRGTDTQYF
TGTGCCAGCAGTTACGAAGGGAGGGGTACAGATACGCAGTATTTT
>TRBJ2-1|13|once|-|TRBV12-3/TRBV12-4
CASSLGNLGEQFF
TGTGCCAGCAGTTTGGGAAACTTGGGTGAGCAGTTCTTC
>TRBJ2-7|16|-|TRBD2|TRBV13
CASSLRGGRRSYEQYF
TGTGCCAGCAGCTTAAGGGGCGGGAGGAGGTCCTACGAGCAGTACTTC
>TRBJ2-4|17|few|TRBD1|TRBV23-1
CASSRIETGVTKNIQYF
TGCGCCAGCAGCCGGATCGAGACAGGGGTCACCAAAAACATTCAGTACTTC
>TRBJ2-5|13|few|-|TRBV29-1
CSVGAGQIETQYF
TGCAGCGTTGGTGCGGGACAAATAGAGACCCAGTACTTC
>TRBJ2-1|19|-|TRBD2|TRBV14
CASSQDLVAGGRAYNEQFF
TGTGCCAGCAGCCAAGATCTGGTAGCGGGAGGGCGGGCTTACAATGAGCAGTTCTTC
>TRBJ1-6|16|-|-|TRBV6-5
CASSYSGGVYNSPLHF
TGTGCCAGCAGTTACTCAGGGGGTGTGTATAATTCACCCCTCCACTTT
>TRBJ1-1|13|-|-|TRBV29-1
CSVEAGVKPEAFF
TGCAGCGTTGAAGCGGGGGTAAAGCCTGAAGCTTTCTTT
>TRBJ2-1|13|-|-|TRBV2
CASSKHEYNEQFF
TGTGCCAGCAGTAAACACGAATACAATGAGCAGTTCTTC
>TRBJ2-3|18|-|-|TRBV11-3
CASSLYLSRGQFPDTQYF
TGTGCCAGCAGCTTATACTTATCTAGGGGACAATTCCCAGATACGCAGTATTTT
>TRBJ1-3|14|few|-|TRBV7-6
CASSPGFTGDTIYF
TGTGCCAGCAGCCCAGGGTTTACCGGGGACACCATATATTTT
>TRBJ2-1|13|-|TRBD1|TRBV29-1
CSVWDRGSNEQFF
TGCAGCGTTTGGGACAGGGGCAGCAATGAGCAGTTCTTC
>TRBJ1-5|14|-|-|TRBV24-1
CATSDFGFDQPQHF
TGTGCCACCAGTGATTTCGGGTTTGATCAGCCCCAGCATTTT
>TRBJ2-1|12|-|-|TRBV19
CASSDSSNEQFF
TGTGCCAGTAGCGACTCCTCCAATGAGCAGTTCTTC
>TRBJ2-6|17|few|TRBD1|TRBV19
CASSKGQGGSGANVLTF
TGTGCCAGTAGTAAAGGACAGGGCGGCTCTGGGGCCAACGTCCTGACTTTC